These 24 T cell receptor beta chains were sequenced from one sample in a study of OX40 agonist ivuxolimab in advanced cancers. TCRdb keeps only in-frame clones here, not all; method: immunoSEQ multiplex PCR. This table has roughly 41,000 clones, about 89% appearing once. The sequences come from CD4+ or CD8+ T cells sorted from blood, collected in a trial of the OX40 agonist ivuxolimab. The receptors were sampled from an adult with an advanced solid tumor such as melanoma, head and neck, liver or kidney cancer.

This chain joins TRBV28 and TRBJ2-5; a weak D match, TRBD1 (6 bases). This CDR3 comprises 15 residues. Per germline, CDR1 MDHEN and CDR2 SYDVKM. V was clipped by 4 bases and J by 5 bases, with 17 bases between them. CDR3 bases: TGTGCCAGCAGTTCCGGCGTACAGGGTGGGGAGACCCAGTACTTC. Translated, it gives CASSSGVQGGETQYF.

This clone appeared a few times. J is TRBJ1-5 and V is TRBV4-3; D call uncertain. CDR3 size: 16 residues. Germline CDR1 and CDR2: LGHNA and YSLEER. With 4 bases removed from V and 2 bases from J, the gap between germline ends came to 15 bases. CDR3 in amino acids: CASSPLLEVGNQPQHF. The CDR3 bases are TGCGCCAGCAGCCCCCTTTTGGAAGTTGGCAATCAGCCCCAGCATTTT.

On this clone: One end of the junction is discordant with germline, which a read error may explain. V is TRBV6-5 and J is TRBJ2-7; the D is unclear. The CDR3 loop spans 16 amino acids. Per the germline V gene, CDR1 is MNHEY and CDR2 is SVGAGI. Here the CDR3 DNA reads TGTGCCAGCAGCTACTCACCCCCGGCAGGTCCCTACGAGCAGTACTTC. Encoded protein: CASSYSPPAGPYEQYF.

This chain connects TRBV6-5 to TRBJ2-1; possibly TRBD1 or TRBD2 for D (6 bases each). Germline values: CDR1 MNHEY, CDR2 SVGAGI. The CDR3 covers 13 residues. Between the trimmed V and J ends, which lost 8 bases and 5 bases, there was a span of 13 bases. The CDR3 nucleotides read TGTGCCAGCGGGGGCGGGAAGGACAATGAGCAGTTCTTC. This sequence encodes CASGGGKDNEQFF.

V gene TRBV6-5 combines with J gene TRBJ2-3; no clear D. Trimming removed 3 bases from V and 2 bases from J, with 9 bases in between. The V gene's germline CDR1 is MNHEY and CDR2 SVGAGI. The CDR3 extends over 14 amino acids. The CDR3 DNA reads as TGTGCCAGCAGTTATCTCGCAGACACAGATACGCAGTATTTT. Encoded protein: CASSYLADTDTQYF.

The rearrangement joins TRBV9 to TRBJ1-3; 7 nucleotides agree with TRBD1. The CDR3 runs 14 residues. Germline values: CDR1 SGDLS, CDR2 YYNGEE. J was trimmed by 4 bases and V by 4 bases; bases with no gene match: 5. In nucleotides, the CDR3 is TGTGCCAGCAGCCGGGGACAGCGAGGAAACACCATATATTTT. Amino acids: CASSRGQRGNTIYF.

The rearrangement links TRBV4-1 to TRBJ1-2; D is possibly TRBD1 (6 bases). The V gene's germline CDR1 is MGHRA and CDR2 YSYEKL. The CDR3 has 15 amino acids. Between the trimmed V and J ends, which lost 0 bases and 5 bases, there was a span of 13 bases. This CDR3 is CASSQEPGEGYGYTF. DNA of the CDR3: TGCGCCAGCAGCCAAGAGCCAGGGGAGGGGTATGGCTACACCTTC.

The chain has TRBV2 and TRBJ1-1; tentative D call: TRBD1 (5 bases). Germline loops: CDR1 SNHLY, CDR2 FYNNEI. Trimming left V 6 bases short and J 1 base short, with 18 bases between. The CDR3 length is 16 residues. DNA for the CDR3: TGTGCCAGCAGCCCAACCGGGGGGGAGGGGAACACTGAAGCTTTCTTT. Translating it yields CASSPTGGEGNTEAFF.

The rearrangement uses TRBV6-5 and TRBJ2-5; maybe TRBD1 (5 bases). Judging by the DNA end, TRBJ2-7 fits better; the J call may be wrong. Germline values: CDR1 MNHEY, CDR2 SVGAGI. CDR3 size: 15 residues. The CDR3, as DNA: TGTGCCAGCAGTCCCGACACCACCCAGGGCTACGAGCAGTACTTC. Its translation is CASSPDTTQGYEQYF.

This clone has more than one count but fewer than ten. The V call is TRBV30, the J call TRBJ1-2; D perhaps matches TRBD1 (6 bases). The germline gives CDR1 GTSNPN, CDR2 SVGIG (reference sequence). CDR3 length equals 18 residues. The V and J ends lost 0 bases and 2 bases respectively, with 22 bases between them. The CDR3 nucleotides are TGTGCCTGGAGTGTAAGGTGGGCCAGGGGCATCCGAAACTATGGCTACACCTTC. Protein: CAWSVRWARGIRNYGYTF.

This rearrangement joins TRBV7-2 to TRBJ2-7; D might be TRBD1 or TRBD2, each matching 5 bases. The ends were cut back, 1 base at V and 2 bases at J, with 15 bases in the middle. Germline V gene sequence: CDR1 SGHTA, CDR2 FQGNSA. The CDR3 is 16 residues long. The CDR3: CASSLGARGLTYEQYF. CDR3 DNA sequence: TGTGCCAGCAGCTTAGGGGCGAGGGGCCTTACCTACGAGCAGTACTTC.

The chain couples TRBV4-3 to TRBJ2-2; D is perhaps TRBD2 (5 bases). Per germline, CDR1 LGHNA and CDR2 YSLEER. The V and J ends lost 1 base and 2 bases respectively, with 5 bases between them. The CDR3 totals 14 residues. The CDR3 spells CASSQGTNTGELFF. The CDR3, as DNA: TGCGCCAGCAGCCAAGGGACTAACACCGGGGAGCTGTTTTTT.

The rearrangement links TRBV5-4 to TRBJ2-7; the D is unclear. There are 12 residues in the CDR3. With 6 bases removed from V and 6 bases from J, the gap between germline ends came to 13 bases. Per the germline V gene, CDR1 is SGHNT and CDR2 is YYREEE (reference sequence). The CDR3 DNA sequence: TGTGCCAGCATGCGTCCCTCCGGCGAGCAGTACTTC. Amino acids: CASMRPSGEQYF.

This clone was detected only once. V gene TRBV4-1 combines with J gene TRBJ1-3; D is ambiguous. Trimming took off 4 bases at V and 1 base at J, with 5 bases between the two ends. Germline V gene data show CDR1 as MGHRA and CDR2 as YSYEKL. CDR3 length: 13 residues. The CDR3 coding sequence is TGCGCCAGCAGCCCCGTTTCTGGAAACACCATATATTTT. It encodes CASSPVSGNTIYF.

The V gene is TRBV7-8, the J gene TRBJ1-5; possibly TRBD1 for D (6 bases). V was clipped by 0 bases and J by 4 bases, with 10 bases between them. This CDR3 has 15 amino acids. Germline CDR1 and CDR2: SGHVS and FQNEAQ. The CDR3 spells CASSLAQGLNQPQHF. The CDR3 DNA reads TGTGCCAGCAGCTTAGCTCAGGGGTTGAATCAGCCCCAGCATTTT.

The rearrangement links TRBV4-2 to TRBJ2-5; 12 bases agree with TRBD2. Per germline, CDR1 LGHNA and CDR2 YNFKEQ. This CDR3 is built from 16 residues. J was trimmed by 0 bases and V by 4 bases; bases with no gene match: 3. Here the CDR3 DNA reads TGTGCCAGCAGCCCTAGGACTAGCGGGGACCAAGAGACCCAGTACTTC. Translation gives CASSPRTSGDQETQYF.

This clone has more than one count but fewer than ten. The V and J genes are TRBV4-3 and TRBJ2-6; no firm D call. Germline V gene lookup returns CDR1 LGHNA and CDR2 YSLEER. Between the trimmed V and J ends, which lost 3 bases and 1 base, there was a span of 10 bases. There are 16 residues in the CDR3. The CDR3 DNA reads TGCGCCAGCAGCCAGGACGGATTATCTGGGGCCAACGTCCTGACTTTC. It yields the protein CASSQDGLSGANVLTF.

The chain employs TRBV4-1 and TRBJ1-6; 7 nucleotides agree with TRBD1. The CDR3 runs to 16 residues. The trim removed 1 base at V and 10 bases at J, leaving 10 bases unmatched. The germline gives CDR1 MGHRA, CDR2 YSYEKL. The CDR3 coding sequence is TGCGCCAGCAGCCAAGGGGACACAGGGGAAGGCTCACCCCTCCACTTT. It encodes CASSQGDTGEGSPLHF.

The chain links TRBV11-2 to TRBJ2-7; TRBD2 matches at 8 bases. The CDR3 totals 15 residues. Trimming removed 5 bases from V and 7 bases from J; junction bases left unmatched: 13. The germline gives CDR1 SGHAT, CDR2 FQNNGV. The CDR3 DNA reads TGTGCCAGCAGCCCGCCGGCGGCGGGAGGTAAGGAGCAGTACTTC. It encodes CASSPPAAGGKEQYF.

This chain connects TRBV9 to TRBJ2-3; 12 positions agree with TRBD2. Germline lookup yields CDR1 SGDLS and CDR2 YYNGEE. The ends lost 3 bases at V and 0 bases at J; junction bases unmatched: 2. The CDR3 loop spans 16 amino acids. CDR3 sequence: CASSAGLAGSTDTQYF. In DNA, the CDR3 is TGTGCCAGCAGCGCGGGACTAGCGGGTAGCACAGATACGCAGTATTTT.

The gene calls are TRBV21-1 and TRBJ2-7; TRBD2 reflects the table's D call only, with no check against the DNA. TRBV21-1 is a pseudogene segment. This CDR3 is built from 16 residues. CDR3 in DNA: TGTGCCAGCAGCAGACTACCGACCCCCACCCGGAACGAGCAGTACTTC. It is translated as CASSRLPTPTRNEQYF.

The chain links TRBV6-5 to TRBJ1-1, with D possibly being TRBD1 (6 bases). With 0 bases removed from V and 5 bases from J, the gap between germline ends came to 13 bases. The CDR3 runs to 15 residues. CDR1 and CDR2 from the germline V gene are MNHEY and SVGAGI. The DNA of the CDR3 is TGTGCCAGCAGTTACTCTCTGGGGGCGGGTACTGAAGCTTTCTTT. Its translation is CASSYSLGAGTEAFF.

The V gene is TRBV7-9, the J gene TRBJ2-1, with a weak D call TRBD2 (5 bases). The CDR3 is 13 residues long. V lost 4 bases to trimming and J lost 6 bases, with 10 bases between them. Germline V gives CDR1 SEHNR, CDR2 FQNEAQ (reference sequence). In nucleotides, the CDR3 is TGTGCCAGCAGCTACACTAGTTCCAATGAGCAGTTCTTC. The encoded protein is CASSYTSSNEQFF.

The chain links TRBV7-9 to TRBJ2-5, with 7 positions matching TRBD2. The CDR3 has 17 amino acids. In germline, CDR1 is SEHNR, CDR2 FQNEAQ (reference sequence). J gave up 3 bases and V 4 bases, and 14 bases lay outside the gene matches. Here the CDR3 reads CASSWRASGPWEETQYF. CDR3 nucleotides: TGTGCCAGCAGCTGGCGGGCTAGCGGCCCCTGGGAAGAGACCCAGTACTTC.